The present T cell receptor beta chain was sequenced within a study of monozygotic twins with inflammatory bowel disease. CDR1 is SGHAT, CDR2 FQDESV, per germline (reference sequence). This CDR3 comprises 14 residues. General observations from the study: There was no support for any single strong signal or clonotype associated with IBD.

Sampling involved one blood draw (2.5 ml) for every donor. UMIs were attached via template switching, each with a 6-nucleotide sample barcode. The cDNA of both the TCRalpha and TCRbeta chains was subjected to two nested PCRs of roughly 15 and 9 cycles. TCRdb reanalyzed the 5' RACE reads, giving one entry per CDR3 protein sequence and no DNA. Its table lists about 110,000 distinct CDR3 sequences. Comments on this clonotype: Its target is not known.

The source material was blood. The chain links TRBV11-1 to TRBJ2-5. The source of this sequence is a human donor with ulcerative colitis or Crohn's disease, or a healthy co-twin of an affected twin (not recorded which). CDR3 protein: CASSLLGPQETQYF.